The 17 T cell receptor beta chains below were found in one sample sequenced in a study of molecular identifiers for immune sequencing clone quantification. TCRdb re-called the PCR reads through MiXCR, storing one row per CDR3 protein. The sample holds about 320,000 distinct CDR3 sequences, 20% to 25% seen once. Sequencing used naive CD8+ T cells from blood, with Jurkat cell RNA spiked in. As for subset: FACS-sorted CD8+CD4-CCR7+CD45RA+ naive T cells. The receptors here all came from a human donor in good health. Some libraries in this study had Jurkat cell RNA spiked in.

This clonotype was recorded many times. V gene TRBV5-4 combines with J gene TRBJ2-7; TRBD1 might be the D (6 bases). The CDR3 covers 13 residues. Trimming removed 2 bases from V and 2 bases from J, with 8 bases in between. In germline, CDR1 is SGHNT, CDR2 YYREEE (reference sequence). The DNA of the CDR3 is TGTGCCAGCAGCTTCGGGACAACCTACGAGCAGTACTTC. It codes for CASSFGTTYEQYF.

This clonotype came up a few times. The V and J genes are TRBV20-1 and TRBJ2-2, with D possibly being TRBD2 (5 bases). V was cut by 4 bases and J by 6 bases, with 18 bases left in between. Germline lookup yields CDR1 DFQATT and CDR2 SNEGSKA (reference sequence). The CDR3 is 15 residues long. The CDR3: CSATDYLESAGELFF. CDR3 nucleotides: TGCAGTGCTACCGACTACCTGGAGTCCGCCGGGGAGCTGTTTTTT.

This clonotype has a handful of counts. The rearrangement joins TRBV19 to TRBJ1-1; the D is unclear. CDR1 is LNHDA, CDR2 SQIVND, per germline (reference sequence). The V end was cut by 0 bases, the J end by 1 base, with 6 bases between. The CDR3 totals 14 residues. The CDR3 here is CASSIDGRNTEAFF. CDR3 nucleotide sequence: TGTGCCAGTAGTATAGATGGGAGGAACACTGAAGCTTTCTTT.

This clonotype was picked up many times. The rearrangement joins TRBV7-9 to TRBJ2-2; D may be TRBD2 (6 bases). The CDR3 runs 15 residues. V dropped 5 bases and J dropped 1 base, with 11 bases sitting between them. The germline CDR1 and CDR2 sequences are SEHNR and FQNEAQ (reference sequence). The CDR3 DNA is TGTGCCAGCAGCCGTTATAGCGGGAACACCGGGGAGCTGTTTTTT. The encoded protein is CASSRYSGNTGELFF.

Ten or more counts support this clonotype. The chain's CDR3 is CSPTRRDRINEQYF. CDR3 DNA sequence: TGCAGTCCTACAAGGAGGGACAGGATTAACGAGCAGTACTTC. This chain joins TRBV20-1 and TRBJ2-7, with TRBD1 matching 8 bases. Looked up from germline, CDR1 is DFQATT and CDR2 is SNEGSKA (reference sequence). The CDR3 has 14 residues. J was trimmed by 5 bases and V by 8 bases; bases with no gene match: 14.

In this sample, this clonotype turned up many times. The chain couples TRBV7-9 to TRBJ1-1, with 8 nucleotides matching TRBD1. Germline V CDR1 and CDR2: SEHNR, FQNEAQ (reference sequence). The CDR3 runs 12 residues. J was trimmed by 4 bases and V by 11 bases; bases with no gene match: 6. CDR3 sequence (DNA): TGTGCCGGCGACAGGGGTGGCACTGAAGCTTTCTTT. Its protein is CAGDRGGTEAFF.

The sample holds many counts of this clonotype. The chain carries TRBV20-1 and TRBJ2-1; the D is unclear. This CDR3 comprises 13 residues. Germline loops: CDR1 DFQATT, CDR2 SNEGSKA (reference sequence). Trimming pared 2 bases from V and 3 bases from J, leaving 8 bases between. CDR3 nucleotides: TGCAGTGCTAGACATCTAAGCTACAATGAGCAGTTCTTC. Protein product: CSARHLSYNEQFF.

In regard to this clonotype: A much larger clone lies a single base off, so this may be a read error. The rearrangement joins TRBV5-3 to TRBJ1-3; 7 bases line up with TRBD1. TRBV5-3 is annotated as an ORF whose role is uncertain. The CDR3 is 16 residues long. The CDR3 loop reads CASSTNRGTAGDTIYF. The CDR3 DNA reads as TGTGCCAGCAGTACCAACAGGGGCACGGCTGGAGACACCATATATTTT.

This clonotype was found many times. In nucleotides, the CDR3 is TGTGCCAGCAGTTTCCCTACCTCGCGGGGGAGGTATAGCAATCAGCCCCAGCATTTT. Translating gives CASSFPTSRGRYSNQPQHF. This chain uses TRBV28 with TRBJ1-5; tentatively, D is TRBD1 (5 bases). Germline CDR1 reads MDHEN; CDR2 reads SYDVKM. Trimming stripped 3 bases from V and 0 bases from J, with 21 bases between. The CDR3 extends over 19 amino acids.

This clonotype was counted many times. V and J are TRBV28 and TRBJ2-6, with no clear D. Trimming cost V 1 base and J 0 bases, with 10 bases left between them. The CDR3 has 17 amino acids. Germline CDR1 and CDR2: MDHEN and SYDVKM. CDR3 loop: CASSLLPFGSGANVLTF. In DNA, the CDR3 is TGTGCCAGCAGTTTATTGCCGTTTGGCTCTGGGGCCAACGTCCTGACTTTC.

This clonotype was found a few times. V is TRBV11-2 and J is TRBJ2-7; no reliable D call. There are 14 residues in the CDR3. V lost 6 bases and J 1 base, leaving 13 bases between the germline ends. Germline values: CDR1 SGHAT, CDR2 FQNNGV. CDR3 sequence: CASSPVGDSYEQYF. CDR3 nucleotides: TGTGCCAGCAGTCCGGTAGGTGATTCCTACGAGCAGTACTTC.

This rearrangement joins TRBV20-1 to TRBJ2-7, with TRBD1 matching over 8 bases. V lost 1 base, J lost 3 bases, and 5 bases stayed unmatched. Looked up from germline, CDR1 is DFQATT and CDR2 is SNEGSKA (reference sequence). The CDR3 totals 14 residues. CDR3 sequence: CSARGGQGYYEQYF. As DNA, the CDR3 is TGCAGTGCTAGAGGCGGACAGGGATACTACGAGCAGTACTTC.

This clonotype was detected many times. V gene TRBV6-6 combines with J gene TRBJ1-5; D is perhaps TRBD1 (5 bases). V shed 7 bases and J shed 5 bases, with 9 bases lying between them. CDR3 length equals 12 residues. Germline lookup yields CDR1 MNHNY and CDR2 SVGAGI (reference sequence). This CDR3 reads CASTLGDQPQHF. CDR3 DNA: TGTGCCAGCACCCTGGGGGATCAGCCCCAGCATTTT.

The chain couples TRBV28 to TRBJ1-4, with unresolved D. This CDR3 has 15 amino acids. The V end was cut by 3 bases, the J end by 8 bases, with 16 bases between. Germline CDR1 and CDR2: MDHEN and SYDVKM. The CDR3 spells CASSFSGLLGEKLFF. The CDR3 DNA reads TGTGCCAGCAGTTTTTCAGGACTCCTGGGGGAAAAACTGTTTTTT.

This clonotype was observed at least ten times. This chain uses TRBV15 with TRBJ2-6, with D hard to call. The CDR3 consists of 15 residues. Deletions cut 8 bases from V and 1 base from J, with 12 bases between. CDR1 is LNHNV, CDR2 YYDKDF, per germline (reference sequence). For the CDR3, the DNA is TGTGCCACCGACCTGCTTCCGTCTGGGGCCAACGTCCTGACTTTC. Protein sequence: CATDLLPSGANVLTF.

As concerns this clonotype: Since a much larger clone is just one base distant, this may be a read error. This chain joins TRBV30 and TRBJ2-3; perhaps TRBD1 as D (5 bases). In germline, CDR1 is GTSNPN, CDR2 SVGIG (reference sequence). There are 14 residues in the CDR3. CDR3 sequence: CARSVVGDTDTQYF. The CDR3 region has the DNA TGTGCCCGGAGTGTAGTAGGGGACACAGATACGCAGTATTTT.

The V call is TRBV4-3, the J call TRBJ2-4; 8 positions match TRBD2. This CDR3 is 17 amino acids long. Trimming at V came to 0 bases and at J to 1 base, leaving 5 bases not matched to a gene. Germline loops: CDR1 LGHNA, CDR2 YSLEER. The CDR3 DNA follows: TGCGCCAGCAGCCAAGATCAGGCTAGCGGGGCCAAAAACATTCAGTACTTC. This translates into CASSQDQASGAKNIQYF.